Listed here is a single T cell receptor (beta chain). The data were obtained in a study of CD4+ T cells in melanoma. Here immunoSEQ multiplex PCR was the method, and the copy in TCRdb shows in-frame clones only, minus some. The table has around 14,000 clones, roughly 63% seen once. The germline V gene encodes CDR1 SGHVS and CDR2 FNYEAQ. V dropped 5 bases and J dropped 4 bases, with 19 bases sitting between them. The CDR3 loop spans 16 amino acids. The sequencing input was cells from a culture (not recorded whether cultured in vitro). This TCR was sampled from a human donor with melanoma. V gene TRBV7-6 combines with J gene TRBJ2-3; possibly TRBD2 for D (6 bases). The CDR3 nucleotides read TGTGCCAGCAGCCAGGTGGGCGGCGGGGTAGCAGATACGCAGTATTTT. Amino acid sequence: CASSQVGGGVADTQYF.